A single sample is the source of the 7 T cell receptor beta chains below, sequenced in a study of CD8+ T cells in alopecia areata. Extracted RNA was reverse transcribed into cDNA, the sequencing template. The assay was immunoSEQ multiplex PCR, and TCRdb's table has in-frame clones only and misses some. Sampling found more than 90,000 clones, none seen once. Sequencing was performed on lesional skin. These receptors were obtained from a C3H/HeJ mouse with alopecia areata. MHC haplotype of the mouse line: H2-k.

This clone has just a few counts. The germline and genes are mouse ones. The read gets to within 4 residues of the CDR3 end, and the germline J gene fills in the rest. The chain carries TRBV13-3 and TRBJ1-2, with 9 bases matching TRBD1. The V gene end was trimmed by 4 bases and the J gene end by 4 bases; junction bases not matched to a gene: 5. Germline V lookup: CDR1 NNHDY, CDR2 SYVADS. The CDR3 has 14 amino acids. The covered CDR3 bases are TGTGCCAGCAGTCGGGACAGGGTGGGCTCC. This translates into CASSRDRVGS. The entire CDR3 sequence reads CASSRDRVGSDYTF.

This clone was counted at least ten times. The genes are named according to mouse. Read data end 4 residues before the CDR3 end; the end is taken from the germline J gene. The same CDR3 also results from other DNA sequences found in this sample. This chain connects TRBV13-3 to TRBJ2-1; 8 positions match TRBD1. Germline V gene lookup returns CDR1 NNHDY and CDR2 SYVADS. With V trimmed by 6 bases and J by 1 base, 6 bases remained unmatched. The CDR3 runs to 15 residues. The CDR3: CASKSGTGNYAEQFF. The CDR3 bases that were read are TGTGCCAGCAAGTCCGGGACAGGCAACTATGCT.

This clone was observed a few times. Mouse gene names apply. The CDR3 end is not reached by the read, which stops 4 residues before it; the germline J gene fills it in. The genes are TRBV19 and TRBJ1-2, with a tentative D call TRBD1 (5 bases). V lost 4 bases and J 0 bases, leaving 10 bases between the germline ends. CDR3 size: 14 residues. Germline V gene sequence: CDR1 FNHDT, CDR2 SITEND (reference sequence). CDR3 loop: CASSPGRANSDYTF. The DNA read from the CDR3 is TGTGCCAGCAGTCCAGGGAGGGCAAACTCC.

In regard to this clone: Genes and germline come from the mouse. Sequencing ends 4 residues short of the CDR3 end; the germline J gene provides the rest. The chain carries TRBV13-3 and TRBJ2-7; D not certain. CDR3 size: 12 residues. Germline CDR1 is NNHDY and CDR2 is SYVADS. V was shortened by 9 bases and J by 3 bases, with 13 bases between the two germline ends. The CDR3 protein is CATENPIYEQYF. The covered CDR3 bases are TGTGCCACAGAGAATCCCATCTAT.

This clone showed up just a few times. Genes here carry mouse names. Sequencing ends 4 residues short of the CDR3 end; the germline J gene provides the rest. Other DNA sequences from this sample encode an identical CDR3 as well. The rearrangement joins TRBV13-3 to TRBJ1-2; 9 nucleotides line up with TRBD1. With 4 bases clipped from V and 0 bases from J, the junction kept 4 bases outside the gene matches. Germline V gives CDR1 NNHDY, CDR2 SYVADS. The CDR3 has 15 amino acids. Here the CDR3 reads CASSPRQGANSDYTF. The covered CDR3 bases are TGTGCCAGCAGTCCACGACAGGGGGCAAACTCC.

This clone was counted a few times. Gene names are the mouse ones. The sequenced fragment ends 4 residues before the CDR3 boundary, so the rest is inferred from the germline J gene. The rearrangement joins TRBV13-1 to TRBJ2-3; 9 nucleotides align to TRBD2. The CDR3 has 15 amino acids. The germline CDR1 and CDR2 sequences are NSHNY and SYGAGN. V shed 5 bases and J 2 bases; nucleotides not matched to a gene: 6. CDR3 bases read: TGTGCCAGCAGCCAAACTGGGGGGCATGCAGAA. Translated, it gives CASSQTGGHAE. The full CDR3 protein reads CASSQTGGHAETLYF.

This clone has just a few counts. Germline and genes here are mouse. The observed sequence ends 4 residues before the CDR3 terminus, with the missing tail filled in from the germline J gene. The chain joins TRBV1 to TRBJ1-4; weak D call: TRBD1 (6 bases). This CDR3 has 14 amino acids. CDR1 and CDR2 (germline): NSQYPW, LRSPGD (reference sequence). The ends were cut back, 5 bases at V and 3 bases at J, with 10 bases in the middle. The CDR3: CTCSPQGANERLFF. The covered CDR3 bases are TGCACCTGCAGTCCACAGGGCGCCAACGAA.